The 10 T cell receptor beta chains given below trace back to one sample, sequenced in a study of T cell repertoires in cytomegalovirus infection. Antigen specificity for these receptors is unknown. TCRdb ran MiXCR on the reads and lists one entry per CDR3 protein. Of about 220,000 distinct CDR3 sequences listed, 38% are singletons. The material was CD8+ T cells from cultured PBMCs, obtained from culture after CMV antigen stimulation. Every receptor here comes from a human donor in good health (CMV status not recorded). Some clones in this sample may be carry-over from other donors' samples.

The CDR3 bases are TGTGCCAGCAGTTTCGGGACAGGCCGATCAACTAATGAAAAACTGTTTTTT. It translates to CASSFGTGRSTNEKLFF. The genes are TRBV28 and TRBJ1-4; 8 bases fit TRBD1. The CDR3 is 17 residues long. The ends lost 3 bases at V and 0 bases at J; junction bases unmatched: 6. Germline CDR1 and CDR2: MDHEN and SYDVKM.

The CDR3 region is CASSLSDSFVETQYF. For the CDR3, the DNA is TGTGCCAGCAGCCTCTCGGACAGTTTTGTAGAGACCCAGTACTTC. V is TRBV7-9 and J is TRBJ2-5; tentatively, D is TRBD1 (6 bases). This CDR3 is built from 15 residues. CDR1 SEHNR and CDR2 FQNEAQ come from the germline V gene (reference sequence). V was trimmed by 5 bases and J by 4 bases, leaving 17 bases between them.

This clonotype was recorded a few times. The chain joins TRBV7-9 to TRBJ2-6; 8 bases are shared with TRBD1. The CDR3 covers 17 residues. V shed 2 bases and J 0 bases; nucleotides not matched to a gene: 3. Germline-derived CDR1 and CDR2 are SEHNR and FQNEAQ (reference sequence). The CDR3 sequence is CASSLRDRSSGANVLTF. CDR3 in DNA: TGTGCCAGCAGCTTACGGGACAGGAGCTCTGGGGCCAACGTCCTGACTTTC.

The CDR3 loop reads CASSSPLLQETQYF. CDR3 coding DNA: TGTGCCAGCAGCTCCCCCCTCCTTCAAGAGACCCAGTACTTC. V gene TRBV7-6 combines with J gene TRBJ2-5; unclear D gene. The CDR3 extends over 14 amino acids. The ends were cut back, 4 bases at V and 2 bases at J, with 11 bases in the middle. From germline, CDR1 is SGHVS and CDR2 FNYEAQ.

This chain connects TRBV6-6 to TRBJ2-2; 7 bases map to TRBD1. CDR1 MNHNY and CDR2 SVGAGI come from the germline V gene (reference sequence). CDR3 length equals 13 residues. The trim removed 5 bases at V and 7 bases at J, leaving 4 bases unmatched. CDR3 sequence: CASSRQGYGELFF. In DNA, the CDR3 is TGTGCCAGCAGTCGACAGGGCTACGGGGAGCTGTTTTTT.

This chain links TRBV12-3 or TRBV12-4 with TRBJ2-5; TRBD2 matches at 8 bases. With V trimmed by 6 bases and J by 5 bases, 11 bases remained unmatched. The CDR3 has 15 amino acids. The CDR3 region has the DNA TGTGCCAGCAGCAAAACGGGGGGGGCCCGGGAGACCCAGTACTTC. As protein: CASSKTGGARETQYF.

In this sample, this clonotype turned up many times. This chain uses TRBV4-1 with TRBJ1-2; D gene unclear. Trimming removed 1 base from V and 4 bases from J, with 10 bases in between. Germline V gene lookup returns CDR1 MGHRA and CDR2 YSYEKL. This CDR3 has 14 residues. This CDR3 is CASSQVPGGYGYTF. In DNA form, the CDR3 reads TGCGCCAGCAGCCAAGTCCCGGGTGGCTATGGCTACACCTTC.

The genes are TRBV9 and TRBJ2-2; 7 bases line up with TRBD2. The length of the CDR3 is 14 residues. CDR1 SGDLS and CDR2 YYNGEE come from the germline V gene. Trimming at V came to 3 bases and at J to 6 bases, leaving 5 bases not matched to a gene. The CDR3 sequence: CASSEGGSAGELFF. The CDR3, as DNA: TGTGCCAGCAGCGAGGGAGGGAGCGCCGGGGAGCTGTTTTTT.

This clonotype came up many times. This sequence joins TRBV7-2 and TRBJ2-1, with 9 bases aligning to TRBD1. Trimming at V came to 2 bases and at J to 6 bases, leaving 14 bases not matched to a gene. CDR3 length: 18 residues. Germline V gene sequence: CDR1 SGHTA, CDR2 FQGNSA. In DNA form, the CDR3 reads TGTGCCAGCAGCTTAAGGTCTCCGGGACAGGGAGGAGGCAATGAGCAGTTCTTC. This gives the protein CASSLRSPGQGGGNEQFF.

By share, this clonotype ranks as medium-sized. This sequence joins TRBV7-9 and TRBJ1-1; no clear D. V lost 1 base and J 1 base, leaving 4 bases between the germline ends. CDR3 size: 13 residues. Germline assignment: CDR1 SEHNR and CDR2 FQNEAQ (reference sequence). The CDR3 is CASSLVQNTEAFF. The CDR3 nucleotides are TGTGCCAGCAGCTTAGTCCAGAACACTGAAGCTTTCTTT.